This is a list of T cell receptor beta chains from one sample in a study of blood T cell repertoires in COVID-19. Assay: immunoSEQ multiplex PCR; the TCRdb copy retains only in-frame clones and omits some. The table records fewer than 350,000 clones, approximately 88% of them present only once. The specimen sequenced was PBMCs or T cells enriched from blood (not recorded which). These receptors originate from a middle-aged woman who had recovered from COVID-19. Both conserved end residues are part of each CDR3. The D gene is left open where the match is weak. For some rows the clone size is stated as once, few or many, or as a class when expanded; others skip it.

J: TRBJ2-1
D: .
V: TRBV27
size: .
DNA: TGTGCCAGCAGTGCGTGGGGCGGCAATGAGCAGTTCTTC
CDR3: CASSAWGGNEQFF

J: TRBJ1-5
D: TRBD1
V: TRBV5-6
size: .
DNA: TGTGCCAGCAGCTTCGGGACAGGGTCCCAGCCCCAGCATTTT
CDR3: CASSFGTGSQPQHF

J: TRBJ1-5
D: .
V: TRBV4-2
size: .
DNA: TGTGCCAGCAGCCAGGACCCGGGGGACGGGCAGCCCCAGCATTTT
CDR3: CASSQDPGDGQPQHF

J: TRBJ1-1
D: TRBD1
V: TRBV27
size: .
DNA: TGTGCCAGCAGTATCACGCACAGGGGCGGTGAAGCTTTCTTT
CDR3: CASSITHRGGEAFF

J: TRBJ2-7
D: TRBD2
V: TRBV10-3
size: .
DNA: TGTGCCATCAGTGAGACGACTAGCGGGAGTTACGAGCAGTACTTC
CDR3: CAISETTSGSYEQYF

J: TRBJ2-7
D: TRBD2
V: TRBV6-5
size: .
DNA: TGTGCCAGCAGTCCTACTAGCGGGGGCTACGAGCAGTACTTC
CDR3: CASSPTSGGYEQYF

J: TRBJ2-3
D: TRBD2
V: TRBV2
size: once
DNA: TGTGCCAGCAGTGACGTAGGACTAGCTTCCACAGATACGCAGTATTTT
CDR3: CASSDVGLASTDTQYF

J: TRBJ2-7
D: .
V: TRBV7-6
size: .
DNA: TGTGCCAGCAGCTTAGGGAGCCCCTACGAGCAGTACTTC
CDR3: CASSLGSPYEQYF

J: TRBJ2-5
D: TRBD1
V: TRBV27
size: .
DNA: TGTGCCAGCAGTCTCGGGACAGGGGGGACCCAGTACTTC
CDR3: CASSLGTGGTQYF

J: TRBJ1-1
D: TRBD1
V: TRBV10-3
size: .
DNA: TGTGCCATCAGCCCGGGACAGGGTGTGAACACTGAAGCTTTCTTT
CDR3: CAISPGQGVNTEAFF

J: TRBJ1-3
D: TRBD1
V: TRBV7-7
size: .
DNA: TGTGCTAGCAGCCCGGGACAGAACTCTGGAAACACCATATATTTT
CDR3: CASSPGQNSGNTIYF

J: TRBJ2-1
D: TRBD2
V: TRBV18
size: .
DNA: TGTGCCAGCTCACCTCGGCTAGCGGGAGATGAGCAGTTCTTC
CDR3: CASSPRLAGDEQFF

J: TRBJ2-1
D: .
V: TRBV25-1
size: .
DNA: TGTGCCAGCAGAGGGGGACCAATAAGGAGTGAGCAGTTCTTC
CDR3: CASRGGPIRSEQFF